The entry below gives a single TCR beta chain sequence along with its context. This sample was taken from a study of cytomegalovirus exposure and HLA in healthy donors. Germline V gene sequence: CDR1 SGHRS, CDR2 YFSETQ. V lost 0 bases and J lost 4, with 7 bases in between. The CDR3 sequence is 13 residues long. Amplification used 60 Vbeta primers and 13 Jbeta primers. This table comes from immunoSEQ multiplex PCR, and its TCRdb copy is limited to in-frame clones, with some not included. In the table there are 150,000 to 200,000 clones, around 82% of which are singletons. The clonotype originates from a woman aged 45 to 65 in good health and CMV-seropositive. The chain combines TRBV5-1 with TRBJ1-2; possibly TRBD1 for D (5 bases). The sample comprised PBMCs. Written as DNA, the CDR3 is TGCGCCAGCAGCTTGGATCAGGGCTATGGCTACACCTTC. This codes for CASSLDQGYGYTF. The full variable domain, completed using reference TRBV5-1 and TRBJ1-2, is KAGVTQTPRYLIKTRGQQVTLSCSPISGHRSVSWYQQTPGQGLQFLFEYFSETQRNKGNFPGRFSGRQFSNSRSEMNVSTLELGDSALYLCASSLDQGYGYTFGSGTRLTVV.